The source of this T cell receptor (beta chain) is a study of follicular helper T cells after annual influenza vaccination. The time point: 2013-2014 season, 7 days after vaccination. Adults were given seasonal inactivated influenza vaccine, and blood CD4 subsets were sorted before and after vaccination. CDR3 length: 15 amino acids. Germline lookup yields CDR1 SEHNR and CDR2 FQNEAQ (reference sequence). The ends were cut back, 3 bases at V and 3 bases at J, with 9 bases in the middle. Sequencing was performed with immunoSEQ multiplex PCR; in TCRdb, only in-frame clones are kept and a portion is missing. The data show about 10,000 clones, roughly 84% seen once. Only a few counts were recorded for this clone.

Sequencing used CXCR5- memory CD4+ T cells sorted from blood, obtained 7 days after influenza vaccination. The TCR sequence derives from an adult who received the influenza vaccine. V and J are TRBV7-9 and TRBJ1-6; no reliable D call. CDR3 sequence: CASSFYGVYNSPLHF. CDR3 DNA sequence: TGTGCCAGCAGCTTCTACGGCGTCTATAATTCACCCCTCCACTTT.